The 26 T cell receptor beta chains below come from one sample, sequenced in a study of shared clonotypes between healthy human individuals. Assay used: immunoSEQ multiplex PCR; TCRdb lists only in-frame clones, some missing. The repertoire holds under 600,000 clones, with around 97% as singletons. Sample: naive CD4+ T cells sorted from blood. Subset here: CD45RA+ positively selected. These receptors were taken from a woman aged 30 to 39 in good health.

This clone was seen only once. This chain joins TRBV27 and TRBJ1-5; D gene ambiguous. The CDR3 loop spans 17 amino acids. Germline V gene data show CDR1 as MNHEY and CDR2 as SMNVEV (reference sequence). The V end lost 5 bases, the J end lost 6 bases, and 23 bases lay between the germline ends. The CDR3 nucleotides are TGTGCCAGCAGTCCCAGGTGGTTCGTGAGGGATGGTCAGCCCCAGCATTTT. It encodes CASSPRWFVRDGQPQHF.

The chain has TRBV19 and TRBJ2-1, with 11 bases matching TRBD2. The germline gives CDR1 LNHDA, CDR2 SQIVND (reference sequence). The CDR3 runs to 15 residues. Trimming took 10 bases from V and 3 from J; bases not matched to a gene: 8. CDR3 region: CATHDGLAGYNEQFF. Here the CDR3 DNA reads TGTGCCACGCATGACGGACTAGCGGGCTACAATGAGCAGTTCTTC.

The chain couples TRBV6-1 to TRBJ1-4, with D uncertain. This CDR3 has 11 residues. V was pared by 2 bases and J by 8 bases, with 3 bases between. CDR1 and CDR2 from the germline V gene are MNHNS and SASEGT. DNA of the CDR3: TGTGCCAGCAGTGAAAGGGAAAAACTGTTTTTT. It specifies CASSEREKLFF.

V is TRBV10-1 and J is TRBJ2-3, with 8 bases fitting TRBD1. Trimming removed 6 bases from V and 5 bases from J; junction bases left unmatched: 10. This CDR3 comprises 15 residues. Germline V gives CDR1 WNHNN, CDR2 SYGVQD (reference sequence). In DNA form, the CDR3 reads TGCGCCAGCAGCGGCGACAGGGGTGGACGAGATACGCAGTATTTT. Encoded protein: CASSGDRGGRDTQYF.

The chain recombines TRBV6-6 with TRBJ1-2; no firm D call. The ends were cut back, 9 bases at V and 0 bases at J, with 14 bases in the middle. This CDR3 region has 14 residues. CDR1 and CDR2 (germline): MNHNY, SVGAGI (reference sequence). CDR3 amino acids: CASWTELANYGYTF. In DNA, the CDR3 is TGTGCCAGTTGGACGGAGCTAGCTAACTATGGCTACACCTTC.

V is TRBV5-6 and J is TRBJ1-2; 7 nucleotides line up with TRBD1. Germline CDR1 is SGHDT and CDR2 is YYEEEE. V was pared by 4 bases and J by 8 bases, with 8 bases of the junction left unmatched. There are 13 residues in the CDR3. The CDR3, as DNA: TGTGCCAGCAGCCCCACAGGGGATTGGGGCTACACCTTC. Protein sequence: CASSPTGDWGYTF.

CDR3 loop: CAWSVLGDTQYF. The CDR3 nucleotides are TGTGCCTGGAGTGTACTTGGAGATACGCAGTATTTT. The J gene is TRBJ2-3, the V gene TRBV30; D is ambiguous. V lost 0 bases and J 5 bases, leaving 6 bases between the germline ends. CDR3 length equals 12 residues. Germline values: CDR1 GTSNPN, CDR2 SVGIG (reference sequence).

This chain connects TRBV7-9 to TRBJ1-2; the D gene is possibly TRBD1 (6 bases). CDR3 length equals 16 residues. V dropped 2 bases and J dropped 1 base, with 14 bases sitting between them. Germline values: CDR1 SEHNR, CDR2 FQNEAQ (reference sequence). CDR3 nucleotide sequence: TGTGCCAGCAGCTTAATTCGGGGGCAAAGTAACTATGGCTACACCTTC. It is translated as CASSLIRGQSNYGYTF.

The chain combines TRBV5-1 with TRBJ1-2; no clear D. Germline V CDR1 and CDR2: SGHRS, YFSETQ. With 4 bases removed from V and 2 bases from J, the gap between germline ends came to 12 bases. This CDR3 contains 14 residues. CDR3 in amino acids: CASSPSDGNYGYTF. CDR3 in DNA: TGCGCCAGCAGCCCCTCGGACGGGAACTATGGCTACACCTTC. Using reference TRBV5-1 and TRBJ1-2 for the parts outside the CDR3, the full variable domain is KAGVTQTPRYLIKTRGQQVTLSCSPISGHRSVSWYQQTPGQGLQFLFEYFSETQRNKGNFPGRFSGRQFSNSRSEMNVSTLELGDSALYLCASSPSDGNYGYTFGSGTRLTVV.

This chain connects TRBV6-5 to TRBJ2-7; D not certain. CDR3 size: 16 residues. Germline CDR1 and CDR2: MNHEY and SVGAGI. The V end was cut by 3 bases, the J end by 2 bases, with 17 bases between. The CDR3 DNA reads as TGTGCCAGCAGTTATAGCTTTGGACGCAGTACCTACGAGCAGTACTTC. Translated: CASSYSFGRSTYEQYF.

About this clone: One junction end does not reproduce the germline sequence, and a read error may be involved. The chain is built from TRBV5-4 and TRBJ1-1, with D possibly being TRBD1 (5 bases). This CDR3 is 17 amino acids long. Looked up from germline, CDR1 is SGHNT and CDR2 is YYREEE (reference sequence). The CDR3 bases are TGTGTCAGCAGCTTGGATGCAGGGCGAAAAAGGAACACTGAAGCTTTCTTT. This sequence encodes CVSSLDAGRKRNTEAFF.

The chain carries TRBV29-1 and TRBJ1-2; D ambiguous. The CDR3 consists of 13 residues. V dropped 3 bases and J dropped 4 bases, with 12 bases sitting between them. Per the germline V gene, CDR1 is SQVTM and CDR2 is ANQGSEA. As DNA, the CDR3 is TGCAGCGTTGATCGGGGAGGACCCTATGGCTACACCTTC. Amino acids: CSVDRGGPYGYTF. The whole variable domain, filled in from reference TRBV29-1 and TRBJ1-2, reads SAVISQKPSRDICQRGTSLTIQCQVDSQVTMMFWYRQQPGQSLTLIATANQGSEATYESGFVIDKFPISRPNLTFSTLTVSNMSPEDSSIYLCSVDRGGPYGYTFGSGTRLTVV.

The CDR3 here is CASSFLGLAEETQYF. DNA for the CDR3: TGTGCCAGCAGCTTCCTTGGTCTAGCGGAAGAGACCCAGTACTTC. The chain combines TRBV5-6 with TRBJ2-5, with 7 bases identical to TRBD2. J gave up 3 bases and V 2 bases, and 7 bases lay outside the gene matches. This CDR3 has 15 amino acids. Germline V gene data show CDR1 as SGHDT and CDR2 as YYEEEE.

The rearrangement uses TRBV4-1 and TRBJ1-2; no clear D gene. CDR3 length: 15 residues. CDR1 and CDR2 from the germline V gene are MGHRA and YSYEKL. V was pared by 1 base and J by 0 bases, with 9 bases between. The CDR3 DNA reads TGCGCCAGCAGCCAAGTTCCGCAGTCTAACTATGGCTACACCTTC. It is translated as CASSQVPQSNYGYTF.

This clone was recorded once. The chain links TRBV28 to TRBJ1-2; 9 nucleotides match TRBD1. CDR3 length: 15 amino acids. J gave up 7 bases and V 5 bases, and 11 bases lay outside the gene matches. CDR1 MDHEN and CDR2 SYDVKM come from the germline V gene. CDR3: CASSLETRQGGGYTF. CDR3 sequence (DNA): TGTGCCAGCAGTCTCGAGACCCGACAGGGGGGTGGCTACACCTTC.

The CDR3 coding sequence is TGTGCCAGCAGTCCGGGGACAGCAACCTACGAGCAGTACTTC. It codes for CASSPGTATYEQYF. J is TRBJ2-7 and V is TRBV28; 7 nucleotides align to TRBD1. CDR1 and CDR2 from the germline V gene are MDHEN and SYDVKM. CDR3 size: 14 residues. With 5 bases clipped from V and 2 bases from J, the junction kept 6 bases outside the gene matches.

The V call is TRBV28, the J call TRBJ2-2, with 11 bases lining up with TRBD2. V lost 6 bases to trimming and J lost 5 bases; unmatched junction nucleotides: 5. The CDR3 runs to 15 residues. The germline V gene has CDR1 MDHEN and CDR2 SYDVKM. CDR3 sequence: CASRGPSGRTGELFF. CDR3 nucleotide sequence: TGTGCCAGCAGGGGCCCTAGCGGGAGGACCGGGGAGCTGTTTTTT.

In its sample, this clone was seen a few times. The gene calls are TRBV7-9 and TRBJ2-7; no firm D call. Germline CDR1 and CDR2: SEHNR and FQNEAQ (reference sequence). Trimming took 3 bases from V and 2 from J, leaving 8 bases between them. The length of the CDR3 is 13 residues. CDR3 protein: CASSFRRAYEQYF. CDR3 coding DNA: TGTGCCAGCAGCTTCCGTAGGGCCTACGAGCAGTACTTC.

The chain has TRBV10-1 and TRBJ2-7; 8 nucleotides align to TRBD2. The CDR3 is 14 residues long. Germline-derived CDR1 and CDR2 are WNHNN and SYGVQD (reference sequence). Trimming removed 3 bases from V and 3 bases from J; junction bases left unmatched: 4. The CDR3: CASSDSGGGYEQYF. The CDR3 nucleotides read TGCGCCAGCAGTGACTCCGGGGGGGGCTACGAGCAGTACTTC.

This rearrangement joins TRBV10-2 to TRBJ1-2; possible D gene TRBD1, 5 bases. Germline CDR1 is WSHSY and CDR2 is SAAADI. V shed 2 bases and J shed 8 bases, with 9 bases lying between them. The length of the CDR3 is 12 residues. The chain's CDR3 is CASSERGTGYTF. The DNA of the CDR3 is TGCGCCAGCAGTGAGCGCGGGACGGGCTACACCTTC.

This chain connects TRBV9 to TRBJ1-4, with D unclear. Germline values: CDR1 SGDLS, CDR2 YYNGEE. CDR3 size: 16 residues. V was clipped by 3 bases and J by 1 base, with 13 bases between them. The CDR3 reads CASSAGFALTNEKLFF. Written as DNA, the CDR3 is TGTGCCAGCAGCGCGGGATTCGCCCTAACTAATGAAAAACTGTTTTTT.

The CDR3 nucleotides read TGTGCCAGCAGCTTAGATCAGGTTCAGCCCCAGCATTTT. Its protein product is CASSLDQVQPQHF. This chain links TRBV11-2 with TRBJ1-5, with no clear D. Germline V lookup: CDR1 SGHAT, CDR2 FQNNGV. V lost 0 bases and J lost 6, with 6 bases in between. The CDR3 has 13 residues. The whole variable domain, remainder taken from reference TRBV11-2 and TRBJ1-5, is EAGVAQSPRYKIIEKRQSVAFWCNPISGHATLYWYQQILGQGPKLLIQFQNNGVVDDSQLPKDRFSAERLKGVDSTLKIQPAKLEDSAVYLCASSLDQVQPQHFGDGTRLSIL.

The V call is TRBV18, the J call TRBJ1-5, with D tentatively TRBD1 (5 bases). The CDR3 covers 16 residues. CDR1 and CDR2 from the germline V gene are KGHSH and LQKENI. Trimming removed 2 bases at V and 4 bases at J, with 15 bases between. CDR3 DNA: TGTGCCAGCTCACCAGGGGTGGGAGGGGTGAATCAGCCCCAGCATTTT. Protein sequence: CASSPGVGGVNQPQHF.

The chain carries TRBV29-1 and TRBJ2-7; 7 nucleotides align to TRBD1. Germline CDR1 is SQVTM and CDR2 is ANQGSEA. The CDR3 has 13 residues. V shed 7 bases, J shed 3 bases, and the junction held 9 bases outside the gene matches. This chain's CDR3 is CSGGTANRYEQYF. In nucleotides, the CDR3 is TGCAGCGGTGGGACAGCGAACCGCTACGAGCAGTACTTC.

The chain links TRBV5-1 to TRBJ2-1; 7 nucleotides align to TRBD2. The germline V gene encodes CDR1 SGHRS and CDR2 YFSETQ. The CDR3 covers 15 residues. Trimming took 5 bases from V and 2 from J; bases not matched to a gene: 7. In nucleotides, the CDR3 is TGCGCCAGCAGTCCTGGGGGGGTCGCCTACAATGAGCAGTTCTTC. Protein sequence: CASSPGGVAYNEQFF.

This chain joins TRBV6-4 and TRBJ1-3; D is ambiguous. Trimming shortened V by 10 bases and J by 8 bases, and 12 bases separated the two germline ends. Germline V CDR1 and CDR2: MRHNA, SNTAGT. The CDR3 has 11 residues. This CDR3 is CATRRADTIYF. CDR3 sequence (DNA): TGTGCCACTCGACGTGCCGACACCATATATTTT.